Reported below is one TCR beta chain. The antigen is unknown. Time point indicated: newly diagnosed GD, antithyroid drugs for less than 3 months. TCR sequences were obtained from RNA taken from PBMCs. The data belong to a study of regulatory T cells in long-lasting Graves disease. General observations from the study: Whereas new patients shared 966 public clonotypes, persistent patients shared more, at approximately 2,500. Persistent disease favored TRBV28, TRBJ1-2 and TRBJ2-5. Accuracy may have been reduced by the small sample size.

The CDR3 sequence is 14 residues long. The V and J ends lost 0 bases and 3 bases respectively, with 9 bases between them. Germline assignment: CDR1 SGHAT and CDR2 FQNNGV. For TCR beta, libraries came from iRepertoire HTBI primers and Arm-PCR of CDR3 regions. One entry per CDR3 protein results from TCRdb running MiXCR on the multiplex PCR reads. The sample lists hundreds of thousands of distinct CDR3 sequences; about 14% were seen once. This TCR was recovered from a female donor with Graves disease. The source was peripheral blood mononuclear cells (PBMCs), collected at new diagnosis, from a patient treated with antithyroid drugs. The rearrangement joins TRBV11-2 to TRBJ2-7; D is ambiguous. In nucleotides, the CDR3 is TGTGCCAGCAGCTTAGAGCCGGGTATCTACGAGCAGTACTTC. Translation gives CASSLEPGIYEQYF.